The 32 T cell receptor beta chains below come from one sample, sequenced in a study of blood T cell repertoires in COVID-19. Assay: immunoSEQ multiplex PCR; the TCRdb copy retains only in-frame clones and omits some. The sample has about 290,000 clones; around nine tenths are singletons. The sample consisted of peripheral blood. The origin of the receptors is a man in his forties with acute or convalescent COVID-19.

This rearrangement joins TRBV5-6 to TRBJ1-5; D uncertain. The CDR3 extends over 15 amino acids. V was cut by 3 bases and J by 6 bases, with 16 bases left in between. From germline, CDR1 is SGHDT and CDR2 YYEEEE. This CDR3 is CASSSSHGVGQPQHF. In DNA form, the CDR3 reads TGTGCCAGCAGCTCTTCTCATGGAGTAGGTCAGCCCCAGCATTTT.

The J gene is TRBJ1-1, the V gene TRBV5-4; tentatively, D is TRBD1 (5 bases). The CDR3 sequence is 13 residues long. Germline CDR1 reads SGHNT; CDR2 reads YYREEE (reference sequence). The V and J ends lost 0 bases and 7 bases respectively, with 10 bases between them. The CDR3 region has the DNA TGTGCCAGCAGCTTGGTATCCAGGGATGAAGCTTTCTTT. The encoded protein is CASSLVSRDEAFF.

The chain has TRBV2 and TRBJ2-2; D is undetermined. The CDR3 length is 13 residues. Germline V lookup: CDR1 SNHLY, CDR2 FYNNEI. Trimming took 6 bases from V and 5 from J, leaving 10 bases between them. CDR3 DNA sequence: TGTGCCAGCAGGGCTAGACGGACCGGGGAGCTGTTTTTT. As protein: CASRARRTGELFF.

Written as DNA, the CDR3 is TGTGCCAGCAGTTGGTTAGACAGGGCCTCTTTCTATGGCTACACCTTC. It codes for CASSWLDRASFYGYTF. This chain joins TRBV6-5 and TRBJ1-2; 7 nucleotides line up with TRBD1. J gave up 4 bases and V 4 bases, and 12 bases lay outside the gene matches. The CDR3 contains 16 residues. Per germline, CDR1 MNHEY and CDR2 SVGAGI.

This rearrangement joins TRBV10-2 to TRBJ2-1, with D possibly TRBD2 on 5 matching bases. Germline CDR1 WSHSY, CDR2 SAAADI. The CDR3 consists of 14 residues. Deletions cut 4 bases from V and 0 bases from J, with 7 bases between. The CDR3 coding sequence is TGCGCCAGCAGTGCGGGGATCTCCTACAATGAGCAGTTCTTC. This sequence encodes CASSAGISYNEQFF.

The genes are TRBV7-6 and TRBJ2-2; 9 bases align to TRBD1. The CDR3 consists of 16 residues. V was pared by 4 bases and J by 6 bases, with 9 bases of the junction left unmatched. CDR1 is SGHVS, CDR2 FNYEAQ, per germline. As DNA, the CDR3 is TGTGCCAGCAGCTCACCCTCTGGACAGGGGTCCGGGGAGCTGTTTTTT. Translated: CASSSPSGQGSGELFF.

V usage is TRBV5-1 and J usage is TRBJ1-6, with D possibly matching TRBD1 (6 bases). The CDR3 is 14 amino acids. V gave up 4 bases and J gave up 4 bases, with 9 bases separating them. Looked up from germline, CDR1 is SGHRS and CDR2 is YFSETQ. This CDR3 reads CASSPGQYNSPLHF. The CDR3 DNA is TGCGCCAGCAGCCCAGGACAGTATAATTCACCCCTCCACTTT. The full variable domain, its missing parts supplied by reference TRBV5-1 and TRBJ1-6, is KAGVTQTPRYLIKTRGQQVTLSCSPISGHRSVSWYQQTPGQGLQFLFEYFSETQRNKGNFPGRFSGRQFSNSRSEMNVSTLELGDSALYLCASSPGQYNSPLHFGNGTRLTVT.

The CDR3 nucleotides read TGTGCCAGCGGAGAGCAGGGCAATGAGCAGTTCTTC. This codes for CASGEQGNEQFF. The chain links TRBV2 to TRBJ2-1, with TRBD1 as a possible D gene (5 bases). The CDR3 extends over 12 amino acids. In germline, CDR1 is SNHLY, CDR2 FYNNEI. V dropped 8 bases and J dropped 6 bases, with 11 bases sitting between them.

In DNA form, the CDR3 reads TGTGCCAGCAGCCCCGGGCCCAGGGGGCTTCTTCAGCCCCAGCATTTT. This codes for CASSPGPRGLLQPQHF. V and J are TRBV11-2 and TRBJ1-5; 8 bases are a match to TRBD1. Looked up from germline, CDR1 is SGHAT and CDR2 is FQNNGV. This CDR3 is 16 amino acids long. J lost 6 bases, V lost 5 bases, and 12 bases had no gene match.

The J gene is TRBJ1-3, the V gene TRBV5-5; TRBD1 matches at 7 bases. The CDR3 consists of 19 residues. CDR1 and CDR2 from the germline V gene are SGHKS and YYEKEE (reference sequence). V shed 4 bases, J shed 1 base, and the junction held 17 bases outside the gene matches. CDR3 amino acids: CASSAGQEGARWSGNTIYF. The CDR3 bases are TGTGCCAGCAGCGCAGGACAGGAGGGGGCTAGGTGGTCTGGAAACACCATATATTTT.

The chain is built from TRBV7-2 and TRBJ1-3; D unresolved. V was cut by 5 bases and J by 6 bases, with 8 bases left in between. This CDR3 is 12 amino acids long. CDR1 and CDR2 (germline): SGHTA, FQGNSA. The CDR3 DNA is TGTGCCAGCAGCCCTGGACTAAACACCATATATTTT. Protein product: CASSPGLNTIYF.

This sequence joins TRBV24-1 and TRBJ2-1; 11 bases match TRBD2. The junction had 4 bases not matched to a gene; V was cut back by 1 base and J by 9 bases. This CDR3 has 15 residues. Germline CDR1 and CDR2: KGHDR and SFDVKD. In DNA, the CDR3 is TGTGCCACCAGTGATTTACGACTAGCGGGGCCTGAGCAGTTCTTC. As protein: CATSDLRLAGPEQFF.

This chain joins TRBV25-1 and TRBJ2-3, with 7 positions matching TRBD2. CDR3 length: 16 residues. Germline CDR1 is MGHDK and CDR2 is SYGVNS. Trimming removed 2 bases from V and 2 bases from J; junction bases left unmatched: 7. The chain's CDR3 is CASSEMRRGNTDTQYF. The CDR3 DNA reads TGTGCCAGCAGTGAAATGCGGCGGGGGAACACAGATACGCAGTATTTT.

This clone was found a few times. The chain couples TRBV9 to TRBJ1-1; possible D gene TRBD1, 6 bases. The V and J ends lost 4 bases and 0 bases respectively, with 10 bases between them. The CDR3 is made up of 14 amino acids. Per the germline V gene, CDR1 is SGDLS and CDR2 is YYNGEE. The CDR3 bases are TGTGCCAGCAGCCCGAGGGGGATGAACACTGAAGCTTTCTTT. This gives the protein CASSPRGMNTEAFF.

The chain links TRBV7-3 to TRBJ2-6; D ambiguous. Trimming shortened V by 5 bases and J by 0 bases, and 8 bases separated the two germline ends. This CDR3 region has 15 residues. Looked up from germline, CDR1 is SGHTA and CDR2 is FQGTGA. The CDR3 is CASSPLHSGANVLTF. For the CDR3, the DNA is TGTGCCAGCAGCCCACTGCACTCTGGGGCCAACGTCCTGACTTTC. The whole variable domain, remainder taken from reference TRBV7-3 and TRBJ2-6, is GAGVSQTPSNKVTEKGKYVELRCDPISGHTALYWYRQSLGQGPEFLIYFQGTGAADDSGLPNDRFFAVRPEGSVSTLKIQRTERGDSAVYLCASSPLHSGANVLTFGAGSRLTVL.

The rearrangement uses TRBV12-3 or TRBV12-4 and TRBJ1-1; D not certain. V was trimmed by 10 bases and J by 4 bases, leaving 13 bases between them. This CDR3 comprises 12 residues. Here the CDR3 reads CATIVEGTEAFF. The DNA for the CDR3 is TGTGCCACCATAGTCGAGGGCACTGAAGCTTTCTTT.

In DNA, the CDR3 is TGTGCCTGGAAGGTTGGCAGGGTTAACACTGAAGCTTTCTTT. Translated, it gives CAWKVGRVNTEAFF. V is TRBV30 and J is TRBJ1-1; weak D call: TRBD1 (5 bases). The germline V gene encodes CDR1 GTSNPN and CDR2 SVGIG (reference sequence). Trimming shortened V by 4 bases and J by 2 bases, and 14 bases separated the two germline ends. CDR3 length: 14 amino acids.

This chain links TRBV28 with TRBJ2-2; D is possibly TRBD1 (5 bases). V gave up 2 bases and J gave up 5 bases, with 9 bases separating them. The CDR3 totals 14 residues. CDR1 and CDR2 from the germline V gene are MDHEN and SYDVKM. The CDR3: CASSLGRATGELFF. In nucleotides, the CDR3 is TGTGCCAGCAGTTTAGGCAGGGCTACCGGGGAGCTGTTTTTT. The full variable domain, in which reference TRBV28 and TRBJ2-2 provide the parts outside the CDR3, is DVKVTQSSRYLVKRTGEKVFLECVQDMDHENMFWYRQDPGLGLRLIYFSYDVKMKEKGDIPEGYSVSREKKERFSLILESASTNQTSMYLCASSLGRATGELFFGEGSRLTVL.

The rearrangement uses TRBV5-8 and TRBJ1-2; perhaps TRBD1 as D (5 bases). The V gene lost 1 base and the J gene lost 4 bases, with 23 bases spanning the gap. The CDR3 loop spans 18 amino acids. Germline loops: CDR1 SGHTS, CDR2 YDEGEE. CDR3 amino acids: CASSLRFFRGGGAYGYTF. The DNA for the CDR3 is TGTGCCAGCAGCTTGCGCTTCTTCCGGGGCGGAGGGGCCTATGGCTACACCTTC. The whole variable domain, filled in from reference TRBV5-8 and TRBJ1-2, reads EAGVTQSPTHLIKTRGQQATLRCSPISGHTSVYWYQQALGLGLQFLLWYDEGEERNRGNFPPRFSGRQFPNYSSELNVNALELEDSALYLCASSLRFFRGGGAYGYTFGSGTRLTVV.

The genes are TRBV6-5 and TRBJ1-2; D perhaps matches TRBD1 (5 bases). The CDR3 length is 13 residues. V dropped 8 bases and J dropped 3 bases, with 13 bases sitting between them. Germline lookup yields CDR1 MNHEY and CDR2 SVGAGI. CDR3 residues: CASGLGGDYGYTF. The CDR3, as DNA: TGTGCCAGCGGGTTGGGGGGGGACTATGGCTACACCTTC.

V and J are TRBV7-9 and TRBJ2-3; 8 bases line up with TRBD2. Germline CDR1 is SEHNR and CDR2 is FQNEAQ (reference sequence). J gave up 5 bases and V 3 bases, and 4 bases lay outside the gene matches. The CDR3 covers 14 residues. The chain's CDR3 is CASSFGRGGDTQYF. The CDR3 DNA is TGTGCCAGCAGCTTCGGTCGGGGGGGAGATACGCAGTATTTT.

The chain joins TRBV10-3 to TRBJ1-1; D possibly corresponds to TRBD1 (6 bases). The ends were cut back, 6 bases at V and 1 base at J, with 9 bases in the middle. The germline gives CDR1 ENHRY, CDR2 SYGVKD. This CDR3 contains 13 residues. This CDR3 is CAIRRTANTEAFF. CDR3 in DNA: TGTGCCATCAGGAGGACAGCGAACACTGAAGCTTTCTTT.

This clone was recorded only once. This chain joins TRBV6-1 and TRBJ2-4; 8 bases line up with TRBD1. Losses at the gene ends were 4 bases for V and 0 bases for J; bases not matched to a gene: 17. The CDR3 length is 20 residues. The germline V gene has CDR1 MNHNS and CDR2 SASEGT. In nucleotides, the CDR3 is TGTGCCAGCAGTGGGGGACCTTGGACAGGGCTGAACCTAGCCAAAAACATTCAGTACTTC. Translated, it gives CASSGGPWTGLNLAKNIQYF.

This clone was recorded only once. This sequence joins TRBV15 and TRBJ1-6; D remains ambiguous. The CDR3 runs 16 residues. The germline gives CDR1 LNHNV, CDR2 YYDKDF (reference sequence). The V gene lost 0 bases and the J gene lost 7 bases, with 13 bases spanning the gap. CDR3 in amino acids: CATSRDISGANSPLHF. Here the CDR3 DNA reads TGTGCCACCAGCAGAGATATTAGCGGAGCGAATTCACCCCTCCACTTT.

This rearrangement joins TRBV11-2 to TRBJ2-1; tentatively, D is TRBD2 (5 bases). The ends were cut back, 0 bases at V and 15 bases at J, with 18 bases in the middle. This CDR3 has 14 residues. Germline CDR1 is SGHAT and CDR2 is FQNNGV. The CDR3 DNA reads TGTGCCAGCAGCTTAGATCTAGCTGGGAGAAAAGGGTTCTTC. Protein: CASSLDLAGRKGFF.

The chain links TRBV5-1 to TRBJ2-3; 14 bases line up with TRBD2. Germline V gene sequence: CDR1 SGHRS, CDR2 YFSETQ. With 4 bases clipped from V and 10 bases from J, the junction kept 5 bases outside the gene matches. There are 14 residues in the CDR3. The CDR3 loop is CASSLGLAGVAQYF. In DNA form, the CDR3 reads TGCGCCAGCAGCCTGGGACTAGCGGGGGTGGCGCAGTATTTT.

CDR3 nucleotide sequence: TGTGCCAGCAGATCCGGGACAGGGTGGAACACTGAAGCTTTCTTT. Translated, it gives CASRSGTGWNTEAFF. This chain connects TRBV5-5 to TRBJ1-1, with 9 positions matching TRBD1. Losses at the gene ends were 5 bases for V and 1 base for J; bases not matched to a gene: 6. CDR1 is SGHKS, CDR2 YYEKEE, per germline (reference sequence). The CDR3 consists of 15 residues.

CDR3 residues: CASSGPGTAGRAPLHF. The CDR3 region has the DNA TGCGCCAGCAGCGGCCCTGGGACAGCCGGACGGGCACCCCTCCACTTT. The chain uses TRBV5-1 and TRBJ1-6; 7 nucleotides agree with TRBD1. Germline CDR1 SGHRS, CDR2 YFSETQ. The CDR3 extends over 16 amino acids. The junction had 15 bases not matched to a gene; V was cut back by 4 bases and J by 11 bases.

The chain uses TRBV6-5 and TRBJ1-4; D unclear. This CDR3 is 14 amino acids long. Germline V gene lookup returns CDR1 MNHEY and CDR2 SVGAGI. The V gene lost 8 bases and the J gene lost 5 bases, with 15 bases spanning the gap. The CDR3 protein is CASRRWEENEKLFF. The CDR3 DNA follows: TGTGCCAGCCGGCGTTGGGAGGAGAATGAAAAACTGTTTTTT.

J is TRBJ2-3 and V is TRBV11-2; D might be TRBD2 (7 bases). The CDR3 length is 16 residues. V lost 1 base and J 1 base, leaving 12 bases between the germline ends. Per the germline V gene, CDR1 is SGHAT and CDR2 is FQNNGV. The CDR3 DNA sequence: TGTGCCAGCAGCTTAGGAGGGGGGGCGGGCACAGATACGCAGTATTTT. The encoded protein is CASSLGGGAGTDTQYF. Using reference TRBV11-2 and TRBJ2-3 for the parts outside the CDR3, the full variable domain is EAGVAQSPRYKIIEKRQSVAFWCNPISGHATLYWYQQILGQGPKLLIQFQNNGVVDDSQLPKDRFSAERLKGVDSTLKIQPAKLEDSAVYLCASSLGGGAGTDTQYFGPGTRLTVL.

The genes are TRBV2 and TRBJ1-1; D is uncertain. Per the germline V gene, CDR1 is SNHLY and CDR2 is FYNNEI. The CDR3 spans 12 residues. The V end was cut by 4 bases, the J end by 6 bases, with 9 bases between. DNA of the CDR3: TGTGCCAGCAGTGCGGTTAGTGCTGAAGCTTTCTTT. Protein product: CASSAVSAEAFF.

There are a few counts of this clone. The chain carries TRBV5-1 and TRBJ2-7, with D possibly being TRBD2 (5 bases). V lost 4 bases to trimming and J lost 4 bases, with 9 bases between them. The length of the CDR3 is 12 residues. Germline V gene data show CDR1 as SGHRS and CDR2 as YFSETQ. The CDR3 nucleotides are TGCGCCAGCAGCCCGGGAACGTACGAGCAGTACTTC. Its protein is CASSPGTYEQYF.